Listed here are 7 T cell receptor beta chains from one sample, sequenced in a study of blood T cell repertoires in COVID-19. TCRdb's table, derived via immunoSEQ multiplex PCR, lists solely in-frame clones and lacks some. The table lists tens of thousands of clones, around nine tenths of them singletons. The sequenced material came from peripheral blood. These receptors were obtained from a human donor in a cohort sampled during active COVID-19.

This rearrangement joins TRBV27 to TRBJ2-5, with a possible D match to TRBD2 (7 bases). The CDR3 length is 14 residues. The germline gives CDR1 MNHEY, CDR2 SMNVEV (reference sequence). Trimming pared 2 bases from V and 12 bases from J, leaving 19 bases between. The CDR3 DNA reads TGTGCCAGCAGTTTAAGGGGAGGGGGGCTCGCTGAGTACTTC. It translates to CASSLRGGGLAEYF.

The V call is TRBV25-1, the J call TRBJ2-1; D possibly corresponds to TRBD2 (6 bases). V was cut by 2 bases and J by 3 bases, with 14 bases left in between. This CDR3 is 16 amino acids long. Germline assignment: CDR1 MGHDK and CDR2 SYGVNS. CDR3: CASSEKGTSSYNEQFF. Written as DNA, the CDR3 is TGTGCCAGCAGTGAAAAAGGGACTTCTAGCTACAATGAGCAGTTCTTC. Full variable domain (remainder filled in from reference TRBV25-1 and TRBJ2-1): EADIYQTPRYLVIGTGKKITLECSQTMGHDKMYWYQQDPGMELHLIHYSYGVNSTEKGDLSSESTVSRIRTEHFPLTLESARPSHTSQYLCASSEKGTSSYNEQFFGPGTRLTVL.

This clone is judged medium-sized. The chain is built from TRBV7-7 and TRBJ2-7; 8 positions match TRBD2. This CDR3 contains 14 residues. Trimming removed 4 bases from V and 5 bases from J; junction bases left unmatched: 7. Germline CDR1 is SSHAT and CDR2 is FNYEAQ (reference sequence). The chain's CDR3 is CASSYKREYDEQYV. The CDR3 DNA is TGTGCCAGCAGCTATAAGCGGGAGTACGACGAGCAGTACGTC.

The rearrangement joins TRBV19 to TRBJ2-3; TRBD2 matches 9 bases. Trimming removed 6 bases from V and 2 bases from J; junction bases left unmatched: 3. Germline V gene sequence: CDR1 LNHDA, CDR2 SQIVND (reference sequence). The CDR3 consists of 14 residues. As DNA, the CDR3 is TGTGCCAGTAGACTAGCGGGCAACACAGATACGCAGTATTTT. The encoded protein is CASRLAGNTDTQYF.

This rearrangement joins TRBV19 to TRBJ2-3; 7 nucleotides align to TRBD2. This CDR3 is 17 amino acids long. Germline CDR1 is LNHDA and CDR2 is SQIVND (reference sequence). Trimming removed 5 bases from V and 2 bases from J; junction bases left unmatched: 13. The CDR3 DNA is TGTGCCAGTAGTTCCCTGGGGGTGAGCGGGATCACAGATACGCAGTATTTT. Translation gives CASSSLGVSGITDTQYF.

The gene calls are TRBV14 and TRBJ1-4; a weak D match, TRBD1 (6 bases). Germline CDR1 and CDR2: SGHDN and FVKESK. The CDR3 is made up of 15 amino acids. V lost 0 bases, J lost 8 bases, and 13 bases lay in between. For the CDR3, the DNA is TGTGCCAGCAGCCAAGATCAGGGGCCGGGGGAAAAACTGTTTTTT. Translation: CASSQDQGPGEKLFF.

This clone has just a few counts. The V and J genes are TRBV5-1 and TRBJ1-5; TRBD1 aligns across 8 bases. Germline-derived CDR1 and CDR2 are SGHRS and YFSETQ. This CDR3 has 16 residues. Trimming at V came to 1 base and at J to 3 bases, leaving 6 bases not matched to a gene. The CDR3 bases are TGCGCCAGCAGCTTGACAGGGGGGGAATACAATCAGCCCCAGCATTTT. It translates to CASSLTGGEYNQPQHF.